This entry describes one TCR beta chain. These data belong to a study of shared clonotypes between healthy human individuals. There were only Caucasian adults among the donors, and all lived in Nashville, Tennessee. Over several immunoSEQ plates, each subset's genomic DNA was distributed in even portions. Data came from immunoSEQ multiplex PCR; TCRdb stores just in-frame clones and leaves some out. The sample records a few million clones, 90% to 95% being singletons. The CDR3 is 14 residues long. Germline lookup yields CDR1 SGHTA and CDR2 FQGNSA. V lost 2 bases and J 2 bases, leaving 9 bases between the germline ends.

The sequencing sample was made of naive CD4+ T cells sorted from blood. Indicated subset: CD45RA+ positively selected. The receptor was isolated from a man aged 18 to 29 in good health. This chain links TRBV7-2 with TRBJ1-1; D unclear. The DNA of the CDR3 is TGTGCCAGCAGCTTATTGTCAGGCAACACTGAAGCTTTCTTT. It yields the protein CASSLLSGNTEAFF.